This record covers a single T cell receptor beta chain. Its antigen remains unknown. The data belong to a study of OX40 agonist ivuxolimab in advanced cancers. The study's findings and limits: With doses of 0.1 to 3.0 mg/kg, CD4+ and CD8+ blood T cells had undergone clonal expansion by week 6.

Patients were excluded for autoimmune disease history or systemic immunosuppression. The data were produced by immunoSEQ multiplex PCR, yet TCRdb's version contains in-frame clones alone and is incomplete. The sample carries about 160,000 clones, 94% recorded once. This TCR came from an adult with an advanced solid tumor such as melanoma, head and neck, liver or kidney cancer. The source was CD4+ or CD8+ T cells sorted from blood, collected in a trial of the OX40 agonist ivuxolimab.

CDR3 DNA: TGTGCCAGCAGTCCTCCGTTGGGCGGGAGAGGGGGAACAGGAGGGACCGGGGAGCTGTTTTTT. This codes for CASSPPLGGRGGTGGTGELFF. The chain carries TRBV28 and TRBJ2-2, with D perhaps TRBD2 (7 bases). The CDR3 is 21 residues long. The ends were cut back, 5 bases at V and 5 bases at J, with 33 bases in the middle. The germline CDR1 and CDR2 sequences are MDHEN and SYDVKM.